Listed below are T cell receptor beta chains from one sample, sequenced in a study of blood T cell repertoires in COVID-19. Sequencing was performed with immunoSEQ multiplex PCR; in TCRdb, only in-frame clones are kept and a portion is missing. The sample yields 120,000 or so clones, 88% seen once. Sequenced: peripheral blood. These receptors were taken from a woman in her fifties or sixties with acute or convalescent COVID-19. Each CDR3 is given with its conserved first and last residue. Each record gives: V gene, J gene, D gene, clone size, CDR3 DNA, CDR3 protein. A D gene is named only where the DNA matches it firmly. For some rows the clone size is stated as once, few or many, or as a class when expanded; others skip it.

>TRBV5-1|TRBJ2-3|TRBD2|once
TGCGCCAGCAGCTTTAGCGGGACTAGCACAGATACGCAGTATTTT
CASSFSGTSTDTQYF
>TRBV9|TRBJ2-5|TRBD1|-
TGTGCCAGCAGCGTGGGAGGACAGGGCGAGACCCAGTACTTC
CASSVGGQGETQYF
>TRBV10-2|TRBJ1-5|TRBD1|few
TGCGCCAGCAGGGACAGGGATCAGCCCCAGCATTTT
CASRDRDQPQHF
>TRBV5-1|TRBJ1-3|-|-
TGCGCCAGCAGCTCCCTGCCGGGGAGCTCTGGAAACACCATATATTTT
CASSSLPGSSGNTIYF
>TRBV5-1|TRBJ2-5|-|-
TGCGCCAGCAGCTTGGGTTCAGAGGGCTTAGAGACCCAGTACTTC
CASSLGSEGLETQYF
>TRBV6-4|TRBJ2-6|TRBD1|-
TGTGCCAGCAAAATTAACAGGGGGCGAAGCTCTGGGGCCAACGTCCTGACTTTC
CASKINRGRSSGANVLTF
>TRBV7-2|TRBJ1-4|TRBD1|-
TGTGCCAGCAGCACCGGACAGGCAACTAATGAAAAACTGTTTTTT
CASSTGQATNEKLFF
>TRBV18|TRBJ1-5|-|-
TGTGCCAGCTCACCACGTAGGACAGATCCCCAGCATTTT
CASSPRRTDPQHF
>TRBV19|TRBJ2-1|-|-
TGTGCCACCCAGACGGGACTCACGAACAATGAGCAGTTCTTC
CATQTGLTNNEQFF
>TRBV5-1|TRBJ2-5|-|-
TGCGCCAGCAGCACGGGCGTCGGACTACACGAACAAGAGACCCAGTACTTC
CASSTGVGLHEQETQYF
>TRBV18|TRBJ2-5|-|once
TGTGCCAGCTCACCCGGGGAAGCAGGAGGAGAGACCCAGTACTTC
CASSPGEAGGETQYF
>TRBV6-5|TRBJ1-1|TRBD1|-
TGTGCCATCACCCGGGACAGGGGCTTGAACACTGAAGCTTTCTTT
CAITRDRGLNTEAFF
>TRBV6-5|TRBJ2-7|-|-
TGTGCCACCAAAGGACAGTTGGATTCCTACGAGCAGTACTTC
CATKGQLDSYEQYF
>TRBV5-1|TRBJ1-1|-|-
TGCGCCAGCAGCCAGAGACGGAGGTTGGACAACACTGAAGCTTTCTTT
CASSQRRRLDNTEAFF
>TRBV6-6|TRBJ2-1|-|-
TGTGCCAGCAGTTATAGGTCCGGGTACAATGAGCAGTTCTTC
CASSYRSGYNEQFF
>TRBV30|TRBJ2-3|-|-
TGTGCCTGGAGAGTGACAGGTCTCAGCACAGATACGCAGTATTTT
CAWRVTGLSTDTQYF
>TRBV5-1|TRBJ1-1|TRBD1|once
TGCGCCAGCAGCTTTCCGGGACAGGGGGTTGGGACTGAAGCTTTCTTT
CASSFPGQGVGTEAFF
>TRBV6-6|TRBJ2-3|TRBD2|-
TGTGCCAGCAGTCGAGGACTAGCGTACACAGATACGCAGTATTTT
CASSRGLAYTDTQYF
>TRBV7-9|TRBJ2-6|-|once
TGTGCCAGCAGCCCAGACCAGGGGTTCGCTGGGGCCAACGTCCTGACTTTC
CASSPDQGFAGANVLTF
>TRBV7-2|TRBJ2-4|TRBD1|-
TGTGCCAGCAGCTTAAAAGGGACAGGACTAACCAAAAACATTCAGTACTTC
CASSLKGTGLTKNIQYF
>TRBV18|TRBJ2-3|-|once
TGTGCCAGCTCACCAATCGGTCTTTCAAGCACAGATACGCAGTATTTT
CASSPIGLSSTDTQYF
>TRBV4-1|TRBJ2-1|TRBD2|few
TGCGCCAGCAGCCAGGCATTGGGGACTAGCGACTACAATGAGCAGTTCTTC
CASSQALGTSDYNEQFF
>TRBV6-5|TRBJ2-3|-|-
TGTGCCAGCAGTCAGGACACGGCCAACACAGATACGCAGTATTTT
CASSQDTANTDTQYF
>TRBV2|TRBJ2-1|TRBD2|-
TGTGCCAGCAGTGATGATAGCGGGAGGTTCGGTGAGCAGTTCTTC
CASSDDSGRFGEQFF
>TRBV2|TRBJ2-7|TRBD1|-
TGTGCCAGCAGTGAGCAGGGGGAGTCCTACGAGCAGTACTTC
CASSEQGESYEQYF
>TRBV5-6|TRBJ2-3|TRBD1|-
TGTGCCAGCAGCGCCGGGACAGGGGTCACAGATACGCAGTATTTT
CASSAGTGVTDTQYF
>TRBV9|TRBJ2-7|TRBD2|-
TGTGCCAGCAGCGCGACTAGCGGGAGGTCTGGTGAGCAGTACTTC
CASSATSGRSGEQYF
>TRBV2|TRBJ1-1|-|-
TGTGCCAGCACCAATGTCCAGGGCTGGAACACTGAAGCTTTCTTT
CASTNVQGWNTEAFF
>TRBV18|TRBJ1-4|-|once
TGTGCCAGCTCACCACGACGAGACACCACTAATGAAAAACTGTTTTTT
CASSPRRDTTNEKLFF
>TRBV6-6|TRBJ2-1|TRBD2|-
TGTGCCAGCGGGGGACTAGCGGGAATAGCGTTCTTCTTC
CASGGLAGIAFFF
>TRBV5-1|TRBJ2-6|-|few
TGCGCCAGCAGCCACTATGCGGGCTCTGGGGCCAACGTCCTGACTTTC
CASSHYAGSGANVLTF
>TRBV6-5|TRBJ1-1|TRBD1|-
TGTGCCAGCAGTTACTCGAGGGGGCGGAACACTGAAGCTTTCTTT
CASSYSRGRNTEAFF
>TRBV7-9|TRBJ2-5|TRBD1|-
TGTGCCAGCAGCAAGACAGGGGGCGAGTTGGAGACCCAGTACTTC
CASSKTGGELETQYF
>TRBV14|TRBJ1-1|TRBD1|-
TGTGCCAGCAGCTCTCACAGGGGGCGAATGATCGAAGCTTTCTTT
CASSSHRGRMIEAFF
>TRBV3-1/TRBV3-2|TRBJ2-1|-|-
TGTGCCAGCAGCCCCCCGACTAGCAGGGGTGAGCAGTTCTTC
CASSPPTSRGEQFF
>TRBV24-1|TRBJ1-5|TRBD1|-
TGTGCCACCAGTGCCAGACAGGGGAGTACTCAGCCCCAGCATTTT
CATSARQGSTQPQHF
>TRBV10-1|TRBJ2-1|TRBD2|few
TGCGCCAGCAGTGGAGTAGCGGGCTCCTACAATGAGCAGTTCTTC
CASSGVAGSYNEQFF
>TRBV19|TRBJ2-5|TRBD2|-
TGTGCCAGTAGTATAGGGGGAACTAGCGGAGGGCAAGAGACCCAGTACTTC
CASSIGGTSGGQETQYF
>TRBV19|TRBJ1-1|-|-
TGTGCCAGTAGTATTAACTTGAGGGTGTTCACTGAAGCTTTCTTT
CASSINLRVFTEAFF
>TRBV5-1|TRBJ2-6|TRBD1|-
TGCGCCAGCAGCCCCGGGACAGGAACCAGCTCTGGGGCCAACGTCCTGACTTTC
CASSPGTGTSSGANVLTF
>TRBV29-1|TRBJ2-1|TRBD2|-
TGCAGCGTTGAGAGTCTAGCGGGAGGGAATGAGCAGTTCTTC
CSVESLAGGNEQFF
>TRBV7-2|TRBJ1-2|-|-
TGTGCCAGCAGCTTAGAGTGGTCGGGAGGGCGCGGCTACACCTTC
CASSLEWSGGRGYTF
>TRBV5-8|TRBJ2-1|TRBD1|-
TGTGCCAGTCCAAGCCCCCCGGGACAGGGGGCTTTCGATGAGCAGTTCTTC
CASPSPPGQGAFDEQFF
>TRBV2|TRBJ2-7|TRBD1|-
TGTGCCAGTAACCGGGACAGGGCCTACGAGCAGTACTTC
CASNRDRAYEQYF
>TRBV6-6|TRBJ2-7|-|once
TGTGCCAGCACCGACGGAGCTAGGGGTAACGAGCAGTACTTC
CASTDGARGNEQYF
>TRBV6-5|TRBJ2-3|-|-
TGTGCCAGCAGTCTACAGATTTCGGGCACAGATACGCAGTATTTT
CASSLQISGTDTQYF
>TRBV9|TRBJ2-7|TRBD2|-
TGTGCCAGCAGCGTAGCGGGAGGGCTTTCCGAGCAGTACTTC
CASSVAGGLSEQYF
>TRBV6-5|TRBJ1-1|-|-
TGTGCCAGCAGTTACGGAGCGGGGGTAATAGCTTTCTTT
CASSYGAGVIAFF